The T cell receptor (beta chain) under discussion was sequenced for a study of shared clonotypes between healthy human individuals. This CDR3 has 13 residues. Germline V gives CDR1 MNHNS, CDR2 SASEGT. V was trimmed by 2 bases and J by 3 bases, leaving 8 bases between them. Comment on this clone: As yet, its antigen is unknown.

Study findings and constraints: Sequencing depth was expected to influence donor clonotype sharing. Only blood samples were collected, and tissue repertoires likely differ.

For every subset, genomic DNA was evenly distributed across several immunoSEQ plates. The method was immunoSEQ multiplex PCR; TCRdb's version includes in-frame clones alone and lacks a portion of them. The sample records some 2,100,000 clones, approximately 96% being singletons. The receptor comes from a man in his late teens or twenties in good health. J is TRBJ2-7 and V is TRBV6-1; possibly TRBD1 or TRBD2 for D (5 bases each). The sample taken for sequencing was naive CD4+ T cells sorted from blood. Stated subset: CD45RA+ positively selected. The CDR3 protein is CASSELGVYEQYF. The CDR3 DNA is TGTGCCAGCAGTGAACTGGGGGTCTACGAGCAGTACTTC.